This is a list of T cell receptor beta chains from one sample in a study of T cell clonotyping in hematopoietic cell transplantation. The protocol was immunoSEQ multiplex PCR, while the TCRdb copy is restricted to in-frame clones and leaves out a portion. Among nearly 5,500 clones, 75% to 85% were seen once, and the ten largest hold roughly 12%. This sample comprised peripheral blood mononuclear cells, obtained 30 days after allogeneic stem cell transplant. These TCRs come from a male patient aged 60 to 75 who had an allogeneic stem cell transplant from an unrelated donor, so the T cells may come from the graft donor. Some clones in this sample may be carry-over from other donors' samples. Each CDR3 is given with its conserved first and last residue. Some rows have no size entry. The others give once, few or many, or a class for an expanded clone.

clone_size	v_call	j_call	cdr3_aa
.	TRBV2	TRBJ1-4	CASSEASIDLLF
.	TRBV11-2	TRBJ1-2	CASSSDRGGGYTF
.	TRBV6-5	TRBJ2-1	CASSRDGTSYNEQFF
.	TRBV6-5	TRBJ1-4	CASSYLGTAINEKLFF
few	TRBV27	TRBJ2-5	CATSRGPLLQETQYF
.	TRBV10-3	TRBJ1-1	CAISEVRGVMDTEAFF
medium-sized	TRBV7-9	TRBJ2-7	CASSYRTSGADYYEQYF
.	TRBV4-1	TRBJ2-7	CASSSIYEQYF
.	TRBV11-2	TRBJ2-7	CASSPPSYEQYF
.	TRBV14	TRBJ2-2	CASSQEAGVNTGELFF
once	TRBV5-1	TRBJ2-7	CASSFGQGRPYEQYF
once	TRBV5-4	TRBJ2-7	CASSLETSYEQYF
.	TRBV6-6	TRBJ2-7	CASSYWGQGSEQYF
.	TRBV6-5	TRBJ2-1	CASSSPLAGSINEQFF
once	TRBV6-5	TRBJ1-1	CASMEEGTEAFF
.	TRBV6-5	TRBJ2-2	CASSYSLVGELFF
.	TRBV4-1	TRBJ1-2	CASSPTISGYGYTF
.	TRBV7-6	TRBJ1-5	CASSLEAGGRNQPQHF
few	TRBV11-2	TRBJ2-7	CASSLEATGYEQYF
.	TRBV7-9	TRBJ2-7	CASSMKDSDPYEQYF
.	TRBV30	TRBJ2-2	CAWTKRGGPGELFF
once	TRBV5-4	TRBJ1-2	CASSLYGPGGYTF
medium-sized	TRBV5-1	TRBJ1-1	CASSWIRVEGTEAFF
.	TRBV6-6	TRBJ1-1	CASSYLLSTEAFF
.	TRBV6-1	TRBJ2-7	CASSDNRVVSFEQYF
.	TRBV14	TRBJ2-7	CASSLLTGIGEQYF
.	TRBV5-1	TRBJ2-5	CASSLVTGEYYETQYF
few	TRBV5-1	TRBJ2-7	CASSSGQGSYEQYF
.	TRBV6-5	TRBJ2-5	CASSYLNSGEETQYF
.	TRBV27	TRBJ2-7	CASNRTSPGEQYF
.	TRBV5-1	TRBJ2-3	CASSLGGLVTDTQYF
.	TRBV5-1	TRBJ2-7	CASSLNSYEQYF
.	TRBV4-1	TRBJ1-1	CASSQDGGGRSEAFF
few	TRBV6-4	TRBJ2-2	CASSTLAGGIGELFF
.	TRBV6-5	TRBJ2-5	CASRTDRGLETQYF
.	TRBV9	TRBJ2-7	CASSPATGPPSYEQYF
.	TRBV7-3	TRBJ2-7	CASSHLVGNYEQYF
.	TRBV14	TRBJ2-7	CASSQAEGREQYF
few	TRBV6-5	TRBJ2-3	CASSYSWAGGTDTQYF
.	TRBV6-1	TRBJ2-7	CASRELLSSYEQYF